These 8 T cell receptor beta chains originate from one sample sequenced in a study of T cell responses to AZD1222 COVID-19 vaccine. Measured with immunoSEQ multiplex PCR; TCRdb has only the in-frame clones, and not every one. This table holds 150,000 to 200,000 clones, approximately 87% found once. The sequencing here drew on peripheral blood, taken 28 days after the second AZD1222 dose. These receptors all stem from an adult who received the AZD1222 COVID-19 vaccine.

The V and J genes are TRBV12-3 or TRBV12-4 and TRBJ2-6; D remains unclear. The CDR3 is made up of 13 amino acids. V was cut by 2 bases and J by 6 bases, with 5 bases left in between. The CDR3: CASSLKMANVLTF. CDR3 nucleotides: TGTGCCAGCAGTTTAAAAATGGCCAACGTCCTGACTTTC.

The V call is TRBV6-5, the J call TRBJ1-5; D unresolved. Germline CDR1 reads MNHEY; CDR2 reads SVGAGI. The CDR3 covers 14 residues. V lost 6 bases and J lost 0, with 9 bases in between. CDR3 nucleotides: TGTGCCAGCAGGGCCAGAGATAGCAATCAGCCCCAGCATTTT. Translation: CASRARDSNQPQHF.

The chain has TRBV5-1 and TRBJ1-1; D might be TRBD1 (6 bases). The CDR3 has 14 amino acids. The germline V and J ends were trimmed by 1 base and 3 bases, with 10 bases remaining between them. Germline V CDR1 and CDR2: SGHRS, YFSETQ. The chain's CDR3 is CASSLRGGYTEAFF. In nucleotides, the CDR3 is TGCGCCAGCAGCTTGAGGGGGGGCTACACTGAAGCTTTCTTT.

V usage is TRBV7-8 and J usage is TRBJ1-2; no reliable D call. This CDR3 has 13 amino acids. V was pared by 5 bases and J by 4 bases, with 11 bases between. Per germline, CDR1 SGHVS and CDR2 FQNEAQ. This chain's CDR3 is CASSERPRYGYTF. The CDR3 bases are TGTGCCAGCAGCGAGAGACCCCGCTATGGCTACACCTTC.

The chain is built from TRBV6-5 and TRBJ2-7; 9 positions match TRBD1. The CDR3 totals 15 residues. The germline gives CDR1 MNHEY, CDR2 SVGAGI. V was pared by 6 bases and J by 2 bases, with 8 bases of the junction left unmatched. This CDR3 reads CASRRGGQGTYEQYF. CDR3 bases: TGTGCCAGCAGGAGAGGGGGACAGGGAACCTACGAGCAGTACTTC.

The rearrangement links TRBV5-1 to TRBJ1-2; tentative D call: TRBD1 (6 bases). The V end lost 7 bases, the J end lost 7 bases, and 14 bases lay between the germline ends. This CDR3 spans 12 amino acids. Germline V lookup: CDR1 SGHRS, CDR2 YFSETQ. The CDR3 is CASGEVGGGYTF. DNA of the CDR3: TGCGCCAGCGGAGAGGTAGGGGGTGGCTACACCTTC.

The V and J genes are TRBV5-1 and TRBJ1-4, with 8 positions matching TRBD1. The CDR3 runs to 14 residues. Losses at the gene ends were 0 bases for V and 7 bases for J; bases not matched to a gene: 2. Germline CDR1 SGHRS, CDR2 YFSETQ. The CDR3 coding sequence is TGCGCCAGCAGCTTGGACAGGGGGGGTGAAAAACTGTTTTTT. Protein product: CASSLDRGGEKLFF.

This clone was recorded only once. The rearrangement links TRBV4-2 to TRBJ1-5; D ambiguous. Trimming pared 0 bases from V and 4 bases from J, leaving 13 bases between. Germline assignment: CDR1 LGHNA and CDR2 YNFKEQ. CDR3 size: 16 residues. CDR3 protein: CASSQEVLGKNQPQHF. CDR3 bases: TGTGCCAGCAGCCAAGAAGTTCTGGGAAAGAATCAGCCCCAGCATTTT.